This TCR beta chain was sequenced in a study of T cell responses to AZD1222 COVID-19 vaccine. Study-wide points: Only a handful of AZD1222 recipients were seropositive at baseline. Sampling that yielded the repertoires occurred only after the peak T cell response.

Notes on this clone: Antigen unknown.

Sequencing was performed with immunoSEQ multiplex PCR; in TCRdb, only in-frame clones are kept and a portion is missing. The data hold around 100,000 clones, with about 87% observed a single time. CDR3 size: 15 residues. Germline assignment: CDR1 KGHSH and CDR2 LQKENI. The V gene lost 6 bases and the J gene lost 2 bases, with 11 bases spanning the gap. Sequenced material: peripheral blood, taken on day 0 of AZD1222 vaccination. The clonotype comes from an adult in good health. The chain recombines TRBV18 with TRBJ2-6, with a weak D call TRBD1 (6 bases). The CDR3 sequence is CASSGPGAGANVLTF. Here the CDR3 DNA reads TGTGCCAGCTCCGGACCAGGGGCTGGGGCCAACGTCCTGACTTTC.